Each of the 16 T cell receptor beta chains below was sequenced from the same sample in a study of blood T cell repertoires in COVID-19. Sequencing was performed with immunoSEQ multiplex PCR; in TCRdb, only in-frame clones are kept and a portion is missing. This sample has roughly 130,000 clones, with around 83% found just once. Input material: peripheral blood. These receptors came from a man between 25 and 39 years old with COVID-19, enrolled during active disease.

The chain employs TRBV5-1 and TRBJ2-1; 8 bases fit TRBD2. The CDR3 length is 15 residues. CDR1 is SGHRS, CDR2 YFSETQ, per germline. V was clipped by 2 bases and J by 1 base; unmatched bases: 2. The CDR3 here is CASSLTSGSYNEQFF. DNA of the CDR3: TGCGCCAGCAGCTTAACTAGCGGTTCCTACAATGAGCAGTTCTTC.

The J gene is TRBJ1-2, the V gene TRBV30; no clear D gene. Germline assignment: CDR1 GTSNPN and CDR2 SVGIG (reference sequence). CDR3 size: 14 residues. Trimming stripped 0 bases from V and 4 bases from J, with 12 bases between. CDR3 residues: CAWSVLSASYGYTF. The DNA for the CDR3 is TGTGCCTGGAGTGTGTTATCCGCCAGCTATGGCTACACCTTC.

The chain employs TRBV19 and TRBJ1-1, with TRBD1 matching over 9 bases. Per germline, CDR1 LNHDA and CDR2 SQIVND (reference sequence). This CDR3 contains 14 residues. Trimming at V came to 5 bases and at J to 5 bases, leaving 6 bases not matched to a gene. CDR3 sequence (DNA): TGTGCCAGTAGTCCCATCGACAGGGGGACTGAAGCTTTCTTT. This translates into CASSPIDRGTEAFF.

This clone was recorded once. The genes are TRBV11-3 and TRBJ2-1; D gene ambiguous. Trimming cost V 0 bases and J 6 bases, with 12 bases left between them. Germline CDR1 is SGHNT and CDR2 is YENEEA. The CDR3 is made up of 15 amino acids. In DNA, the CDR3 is TGTGCCAGCAGCTTAGATTACCCAGGATTCAATGAGCAGTTCTTC. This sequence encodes CASSLDYPGFNEQFF.

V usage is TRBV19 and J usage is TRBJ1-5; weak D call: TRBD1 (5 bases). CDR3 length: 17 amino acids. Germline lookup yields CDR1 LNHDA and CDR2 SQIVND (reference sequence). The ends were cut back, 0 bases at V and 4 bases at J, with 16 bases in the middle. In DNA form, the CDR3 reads TGTGCCAGTAGTATAGATATTCGAACAGGACGAAATCAGCCCCAGCATTTT. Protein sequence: CASSIDIRTGRNQPQHF.

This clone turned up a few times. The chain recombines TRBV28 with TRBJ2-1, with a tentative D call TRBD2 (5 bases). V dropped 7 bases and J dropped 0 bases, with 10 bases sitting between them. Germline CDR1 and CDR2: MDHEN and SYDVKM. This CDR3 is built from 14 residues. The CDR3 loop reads CASTPGFSYNEQFF. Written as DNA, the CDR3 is TGTGCCAGCACCCCGGGATTCTCCTACAATGAGCAGTTCTTC.

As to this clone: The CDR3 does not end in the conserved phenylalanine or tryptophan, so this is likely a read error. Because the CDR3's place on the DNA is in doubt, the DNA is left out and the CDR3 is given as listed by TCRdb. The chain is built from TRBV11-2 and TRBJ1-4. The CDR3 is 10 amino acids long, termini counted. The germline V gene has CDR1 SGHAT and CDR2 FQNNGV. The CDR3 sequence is CASSPRAGGD.

CDR3 sequence: CSVESGGQQYF. CDR3 coding DNA: TGCAGCGTCGAGAGCGGGGGCCAGCAGTACTTC. The gene calls are TRBV29-1 and TRBJ2-7; 8 bases line up with TRBD2. This CDR3 contains 11 residues. With V trimmed by 6 bases and J by 8 bases, 6 bases remained unmatched. The germline CDR1 and CDR2 sequences are SQVTM and ANQGSEA.

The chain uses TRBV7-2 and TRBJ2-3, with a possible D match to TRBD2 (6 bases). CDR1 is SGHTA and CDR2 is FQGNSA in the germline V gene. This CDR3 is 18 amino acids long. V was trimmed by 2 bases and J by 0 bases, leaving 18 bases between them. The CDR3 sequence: CASSLLGSPSGSTDTQYF. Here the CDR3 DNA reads TGTGCCAGCAGCTTATTAGGATCGCCCAGCGGGAGCACAGATACGCAGTATTTT.

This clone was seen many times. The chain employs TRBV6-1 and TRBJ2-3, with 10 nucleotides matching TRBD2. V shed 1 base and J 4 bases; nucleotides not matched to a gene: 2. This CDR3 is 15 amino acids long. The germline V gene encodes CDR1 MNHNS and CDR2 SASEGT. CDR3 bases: TGTGCCAGCAGTGAAGGGCTAGCGGGAGCAGATACGCAGTATTTT. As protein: CASSEGLAGADTQYF.

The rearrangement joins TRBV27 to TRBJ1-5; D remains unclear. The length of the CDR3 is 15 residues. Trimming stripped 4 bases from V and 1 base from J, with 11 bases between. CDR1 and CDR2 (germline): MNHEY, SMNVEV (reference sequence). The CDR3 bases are TGTGCCAGCAGTTATGAGGGAGTAAGCAATCAGCCCCAGCATTTT. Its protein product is CASSYEGVSNQPQHF.

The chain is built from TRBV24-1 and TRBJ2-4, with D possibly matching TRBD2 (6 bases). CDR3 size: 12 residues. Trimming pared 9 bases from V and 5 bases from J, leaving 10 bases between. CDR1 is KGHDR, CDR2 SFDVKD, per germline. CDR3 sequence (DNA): TGTGCCACCGCGGGGTATGAAAACATTCAGTACTTC. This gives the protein CATAGYENIQYF.

The CDR3 protein is CASNFMGGDTEAFF. In DNA, the CDR3 is TGTGCCAGCAATTTTATGGGGGGGGACACTGAAGCTTTCTTT. The rearrangement uses TRBV2 and TRBJ1-1; a weak D match, TRBD1 (5 bases). The germline V and J ends were trimmed by 7 bases and 3 bases, with 15 bases remaining between them. Germline CDR1 and CDR2: SNHLY and FYNNEI. The CDR3 is 14 residues long.

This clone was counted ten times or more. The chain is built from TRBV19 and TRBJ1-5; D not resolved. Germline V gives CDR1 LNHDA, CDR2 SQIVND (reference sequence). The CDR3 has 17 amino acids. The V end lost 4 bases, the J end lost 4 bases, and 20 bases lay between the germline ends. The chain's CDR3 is CASSKRRRVSLNQPQHF. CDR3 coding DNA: TGTGCCAGTAGTAAGCGGCGGCGGGTCAGCCTAAATCAGCCCCAGCATTTT.

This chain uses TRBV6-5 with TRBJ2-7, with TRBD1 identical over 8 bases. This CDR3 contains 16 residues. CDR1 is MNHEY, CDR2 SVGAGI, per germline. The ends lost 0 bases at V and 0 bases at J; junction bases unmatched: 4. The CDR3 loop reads CASSYSGTGRSYEQYF. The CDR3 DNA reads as TGTGCCAGCAGTTACTCCGGGACAGGCCGCTCCTACGAGCAGTACTTC.

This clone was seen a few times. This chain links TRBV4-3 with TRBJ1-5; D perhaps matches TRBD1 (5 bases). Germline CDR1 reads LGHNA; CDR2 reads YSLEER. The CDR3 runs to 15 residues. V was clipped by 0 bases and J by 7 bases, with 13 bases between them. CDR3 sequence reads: CASSQDAGGRQPQHF. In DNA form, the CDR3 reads TGCGCCAGCAGCCAAGATGCCGGGGGTAGACAGCCCCAGCATTTT.